This T cell receptor (beta chain) was recovered during a study of blood T cell repertoires in COVID-19. Authors' data handling: Researchers report that nucleated cell counts were estimated from reference gene primer amplification. Sequencing was performed with immunoSEQ multiplex PCR; in TCRdb, only in-frame clones are kept and a portion is missing. V, J and clone size are those of that table, while D and trimming were read from the DNA. The sample records more than 300,000 clones, nearly 90% being singletons. This clone was seen a few times. The age range of participants was about 18 to 95 years, with residence in around 22 US areas. Cohorts were determined from participant-reported clinical history. Cohort 3 donors counted as recovered after two negative PCRs, clearance, or resolved symptoms. Sequenced input: PBMCs or T cells enriched from blood (not recorded which). This TCR was recovered from a woman in her thirties who had recovered from COVID-19.

The CDR3: CASSRPGQGWFF. CDR3 bases: TGTGCCAGTAGTAGACCGGGACAGGGTTGGTTCTTC. This chain links TRBV19 with TRBJ2-1; 9 bases are a match to TRBD1. Per germline, CDR1 LNHDA and CDR2 SQIVND (reference sequence). V lost 4 bases, J lost 15 bases, and 7 bases stayed unmatched. The CDR3 has 12 residues. Filled out from reference TRBV19 and TRBJ2-1, the complete variable domain reads DGGITQSPKYLFRKEGQNVTLSCEQNLNHDAMYWYRQDPGQGLRLIYYSQIVNDFQKGDIAEGYSVSREKKESFPLTVTSAQKNPTAFYLCASSRPGQGWFFGPGTRLTVL.